The 15 T cell receptor beta chains given below trace back to one sample, sequenced in a study of cytomegalovirus exposure and HLA in healthy donors. 60 Vbeta and 13 Jbeta primers were used in PCR. TCRdb's table, derived via immunoSEQ multiplex PCR, lists solely in-frame clones and lacks some. The sample yields roughly 110,000 clones, about four fifths seen once. Material: PBMCs. These receptors came from a woman younger than 30 in good health and CMV-seropositive.

J is TRBJ2-1 and V is TRBV11-2; perhaps TRBD2 as D (6 bases). The germline V gene encodes CDR1 SGHAT and CDR2 FQNNGV. The CDR3 sequence is 15 residues long. Trimming pared 1 base from V and 2 bases from J, leaving 9 bases between. CDR3 protein: CASSLGASAYNEQFF. As DNA, the CDR3 is TGTGCCAGCAGCTTAGGAGCTAGCGCCTACAATGAGCAGTTCTTC.

The rearrangement uses TRBV27 and TRBJ2-2; the D is unclear. There are 16 residues in the CDR3. Per the germline V gene, CDR1 is MNHEY and CDR2 is SMNVEV (reference sequence). Deletions cut 7 bases from V and 0 bases from J, with 15 bases between. As DNA, the CDR3 is TGTGCCAGCACGTATTTGAACGGAGCGAACACCGGGGAGCTGTTTTTT. It encodes CASTYLNGANTGELFF.

The V call is TRBV2, the J call TRBJ2-7; 13 nucleotides align to TRBD2. The V segment lost 7 bases and the J segment 7 bases; nucleotides outside the gene matches: 7. The length of the CDR3 is 14 residues. Germline V gene lookup returns CDR1 SNHLY and CDR2 FYNNEI. CDR3 in amino acids: CASTGLAGVGEQYF. CDR3 nucleotides: TGTGCCAGCACCGGACTAGCGGGAGTGGGAGAGCAGTACTTC. The variable domain in full, with the rest retrieved from reference TRBV2 and TRBJ2-7, is EPEVTQTPSHQVTQMGQEVILRCVPISNHLYFYWYRQILGQKVEFLVSFYNNEISEKSEIFDDQFSVERPDGSNFTLKIRSTKLEDSAMYFCASTGLAGVGEQYFGPGTRLTVT.

The V and J genes are TRBV5-1 and TRBJ2-2; D may be TRBD1 (7 bases). V gave up 8 bases and J gave up 1 base, with 24 bases separating them. The CDR3 length is 18 residues. The germline V gene has CDR1 SGHRS and CDR2 YFSETQ. As DNA, the CDR3 is TGCGCCAGTAATAGGGGGCCGATCGAAGCGGGGAACACCGGGGAGCTGTTTTTT. It yields the protein CASNRGPIEAGNTGELFF.

V and J are TRBV5-1 and TRBJ1-3, with unresolved D. Trimming cost V 0 bases and J 0 bases, with 10 bases left between them. Germline assignment: CDR1 SGHRS and CDR2 YFSETQ. CDR3 length: 16 amino acids. This CDR3 is CASSLAEVYSGNTIYF. CDR3 DNA: TGCGCCAGCAGCTTGGCCGAGGTCTACTCTGGAAACACCATATATTTT.

The CDR3 loop reads CAWSPTGMETQYF. The DNA of the CDR3 is TGTGCCTGGAGTCCCACAGGGATGGAGACCCAGTACTTC. V and J are TRBV30 and TRBJ2-5; D may be TRBD1 (6 bases). Trimming removed 2 bases at V and 5 bases at J, with 12 bases between. This CDR3 spans 13 amino acids. CDR1 GTSNPN and CDR2 SVGIG come from the germline V gene (reference sequence).

The chain has TRBV13 and TRBJ2-1, with D perhaps matching TRBD2 (5 bases). Trimming pared 0 bases from V and 3 bases from J, leaving 9 bases between. The CDR3 has 15 amino acids. CDR1 is PRHDT and CDR2 is FYEKMQ in the germline V gene (reference sequence). The CDR3: CASSLGVSGYNEQFF. For the CDR3, the DNA is TGTGCCAGCAGCTTAGGCGTAAGCGGCTACAATGAGCAGTTCTTC.

This chain joins TRBV28 and TRBJ2-7; D may be TRBD1 (6 bases). The CDR3 runs 14 residues. The V gene's germline CDR1 is MDHEN and CDR2 SYDVKM. V was trimmed by 1 base and J by 2 bases, leaving 9 bases between them. The CDR3 nucleotides are TGTGCCAGCAGTTTATCGGACAGTCCCTACGAGCAGTACTTC. Protein sequence: CASSLSDSPYEQYF.

The genes are TRBV6-5 and TRBJ1-4; D not resolved. Germline V gives CDR1 MNHEY, CDR2 SVGAGI. Trimming left V 0 bases short and J 1 base short, with 9 bases between. The CDR3 consists of 16 residues. The CDR3 sequence: CASSYSRERTNEKLFF. DNA for the CDR3: TGTGCCAGCAGTTACTCGCGGGAGAGAACTAATGAAAAACTGTTTTTT.

The chain links TRBV7-9 to TRBJ1-1; weak D call: TRBD1 (5 bases). The CDR3 runs 12 residues. The germline CDR1 and CDR2 sequences are SEHNR and FQNEAQ (reference sequence). The germline V and J ends were trimmed by 4 bases and 7 bases, with 10 bases remaining between them. The CDR3 is CASSYNRIEAFF. The DNA of the CDR3 is TGTGCCAGCAGCTATAACAGGATTGAAGCTTTCTTT. The full variable domain, with the rest looked up from reference TRBV7-9 and TRBJ1-1, is DTGVSQNPRHKITKRGQNVTFRCDPISEHNRLYWYRQTLGQGPEFLTYFQNEAQLEKSRLLSDRFSAERPKGSFSTLEIQRTEQGDSAMYLCASSYNRIEAFFGQGTRLTVV.

The chain employs TRBV19 and TRBJ2-1; D might be TRBD1 (6 bases). Germline lookup yields CDR1 LNHDA and CDR2 SQIVND (reference sequence). This CDR3 contains 15 residues. Between the trimmed V and J ends, which lost 1 base and 3 bases, there was a span of 10 bases. The CDR3 region has the DNA TGTGCCAGTAGTATAGGGATACAGGGCTACAATGAGCAGTTCTTC. Protein sequence: CASSIGIQGYNEQFF.

The gene calls are TRBV27 and TRBJ2-7, with 9 bases that match TRBD1. Germline V CDR1 and CDR2: MNHEY, SMNVEV (reference sequence). This CDR3 comprises 18 residues. The V and J ends lost 3 bases and 0 bases, in that order; junction bases with no gene match: 12. DNA for the CDR3: TGTGCCAGCAGTTTTTTCCCCAGGGACAGGGAGATCTCCTACGAGCAGTACTTC. This translates into CASSFFPRDREISYEQYF.

The V gene is TRBV9, the J gene TRBJ2-3; 8 bases fit TRBD2. This CDR3 has 15 residues. Trimming took 3 bases from V and 2 from J; bases not matched to a gene: 5. Germline V lookup: CDR1 SGDLS, CDR2 YYNGEE. DNA for the CDR3: TGTGCCAGCAGCGACAGCGGGAGCCCCACAGATACGCAGTATTTT. It translates to CASSDSGSPTDTQYF. Based on the CDR3 plus reference TRBV9 and TRBJ2-3, the full variable domain is DSGVTQTPKHLITATGQRVTLRCSPRSGDLSVYWYQQSLDQGLQFLIQYYNGEERAKGNILERFSAQQFPDLHSELNLSSLELGDSALYFCASSDSGSPTDTQYFGPGTRLTVL.

The CDR3 coding sequence is TGCAACAGCAGCCCGTTTAGAGGACTAGCGGGATGCTACGAGCAGTACTTC. Amino acid sequence: CNSSPFRGLAGCYEQYF. The genes are TRBV1 and TRBJ2-7; the D call in the table, TRBD2, was not verified against the DNA. TRBV1 is a pseudogene. The CDR3 length is 17 residues.

This chain's CDR3 is CASSFFSDWGDSEAFF. The CDR3 nucleotides are TGTGCCAGCAGCTTCTTCTCCGACTGGGGGGACTCTGAAGCTTTCTTT. The rearrangement joins TRBV5-4 to TRBJ1-1; D may be TRBD1 (5 bases). V was trimmed by 2 bases and J by 6 bases, leaving 20 bases between them. Germline CDR1 and CDR2: SGHNT and YYREEE (reference sequence). There are 16 residues in the CDR3.